A single sample gave rise to the 27 T cell receptor beta chains below, sequenced in a study of shared clonotypes between healthy human individuals. The table came from immunoSEQ multiplex PCR; TCRdb's copy has only in-frame clones and leaves some out. The repertoire holds some 580,000 clones, with around 97% as singletons. The sequencing sample was made of naive CD4+ T cells sorted from blood. Noted subset: CD45RA+ positively selected. The receptors shown here come from a woman aged 30 to 39 in good health.

V and J are TRBV7-9 and TRBJ1-1, with TRBD1 matching 8 bases. Germline V gene lookup returns CDR1 SEHNR and CDR2 FQNEAQ (reference sequence). This CDR3 has 17 amino acids. J gave up 3 bases and V 2 bases, and 11 bases lay outside the gene matches. The CDR3 protein is CASSLTGRGHVDTEAFF. The CDR3 coding sequence is TGTGCCAGCAGCTTAACGGGCAGGGGGCATGTCGACACTGAAGCTTTCTTT.

The chain has TRBV28 and TRBJ1-5; D possibly corresponds to TRBD1 (5 bases). The germline V gene encodes CDR1 MDHEN and CDR2 SYDVKM. V gave up 6 bases and J gave up 5 bases, with 14 bases separating them. The CDR3 contains 14 residues. CDR3 DNA sequence: TGTGCCAGCAGCCCCACTGCGGGGCATCAGCCCCAGCATTTT. Translated: CASSPTAGHQPQHF.

V is TRBV6-6 and J is TRBJ2-2, with TRBD1 matching over 8 bases. V dropped 0 bases and J dropped 6; count of bases not matched to a gene: 3. The CDR3 has 15 residues. Per germline, CDR1 MNHNY and CDR2 SVGAGI (reference sequence). The CDR3 sequence: CASSYSGQVAGELFF. The CDR3 nucleotides read TGTGCCAGCAGTTACTCGGGACAGGTGGCCGGGGAGCTGTTTTTT.

The rearrangement joins TRBV6-1 to TRBJ1-1; possibly TRBD1 for D (5 bases). The CDR3 spans 13 residues. Germline lookup yields CDR1 MNHNS and CDR2 SASEGT. The V end was cut by 11 bases, the J end by 7 bases, with 20 bases between. The CDR3 protein is CAHQAVGTLEAFF. CDR3 coding DNA: TGTGCCCACCAGGCGGTGGGGACCCTTGAAGCTTTCTTT.

J is TRBJ2-7 and V is TRBV6-1; 7 bases are shared with TRBD1. Germline CDR1 and CDR2: MNHNS and SASEGT. This CDR3 comprises 15 residues. Trimming cost V 4 bases and J 3 bases; bases outside gene matches: 9. CDR3 residues: CASSVRQGSIYEQYF. The CDR3 DNA sequence: TGTGCCAGCAGTGTCCGACAGGGTAGCATCTACGAGCAGTACTTC.

The chain uses TRBV6-5 and TRBJ1-1, with D hard to call. The CDR3 covers 13 residues. V lost 8 bases, J lost 1 base, and 11 bases lay in between. Germline CDR1 and CDR2: MNHEY and SVGAGI. The CDR3 spells CASAFGPNTEAFF. CDR3 nucleotide sequence: TGTGCCAGCGCCTTCGGGCCGAACACTGAAGCTTTCTTT.

The chain joins TRBV30 to TRBJ2-7, with D unresolved. CDR1 and CDR2 from the germline V gene are GTSNPN and SVGIG (reference sequence). This CDR3 spans 13 amino acids. Trimming stripped 0 bases from V and 3 bases from J, with 9 bases between. CDR3 sequence (DNA): TGTGCCTGGAGTGTACAGATTTACTACGAGCAGTACTTC. This codes for CAWSVQIYYEQYF.

The chain recombines TRBV10-1 with TRBJ2-5; D not resolved. The CDR3 runs to 13 residues. The V and J ends lost 6 bases and 5 bases respectively, with 13 bases between them. Germline CDR1 and CDR2: WNHNN and SYGVQD (reference sequence). The CDR3 sequence: CASRAGVGETQYF. CDR3 coding DNA: TGCGCCAGCAGGGCAGGCGTTGGGGAGACCCAGTACTTC.

The V and J genes are TRBV2 and TRBJ1-5; 9 bases are a match to TRBD1. V gave up 0 bases and J gave up 6 bases; unmatched junction bases: 6. The CDR3 totals 16 residues. CDR1 and CDR2 from the germline V gene are SNHLY and FYNNEI. For the CDR3, the DNA is TGTGCCAGCAGTGAAGCCGGGACAGGGAACGGTCAGCCCCAGCATTTT. Translation gives CASSEAGTGNGQPQHF.

The chain couples TRBV2 to TRBJ1-1; D gene uncertain. This CDR3 comprises 13 residues. V gave up 1 base and J gave up 11 bases, with 14 bases separating them. The germline V gene encodes CDR1 SNHLY and CDR2 FYNNEI. The CDR3 nucleotides are TGTGCCAGCAGTGAAGAGATAGTGGGTTTCGCTTTCTTT. Protein sequence: CASSEEIVGFAFF. Full variable domain (missing parts from reference TRBV2 and TRBJ1-1): EPEVTQTPSHQVTQMGQEVILRCVPISNHLYFYWYRQILGQKVEFLVSFYNNEISEKSEIFDDQFSVERPDGSNFTLKIRSTKLEDSAMYFCASSEEIVGFAFFGQGTRLTVV.

The rearrangement links TRBV28 to TRBJ1-1, with a tentative D call TRBD1 (5 bases). The CDR3 is made up of 14 amino acids. Trimming pared 8 bases from V and 0 bases from J, leaving 13 bases between. Germline assignment: CDR1 MDHEN and CDR2 SYDVKM. CDR3 sequence (DNA): TGTGCCAGCCGTCCTGGGGCTATGAACACTGAAGCTTTCTTT. Translation: CASRPGAMNTEAFF. Full variable domain (remainder filled in from reference TRBV28 and TRBJ1-1): DVKVTQSSRYLVKRTGEKVFLECVQDMDHENMFWYRQDPGLGLRLIYFSYDVKMKEKGDIPEGYSVSREKKERFSLILESASTNQTSMYLCASRPGAMNTEAFFGQGTRLTVV.

This chain links TRBV19 with TRBJ2-7; 9 nucleotides match TRBD2. Germline CDR1 is LNHDA and CDR2 is SQIVND (reference sequence). V was clipped by 6 bases and J by 6 bases; unmatched bases: 9. This CDR3 is 14 amino acids long. CDR3 protein: CASSPRLAGSEQYF. CDR3 nucleotide sequence: TGTGCCAGTAGCCCTAGGCTAGCGGGAAGCGAGCAGTACTTC.

This chain links TRBV30 with TRBJ1-3, with 8 positions matching TRBD1. CDR3 length equals 19 residues. Germline loops: CDR1 GTSNPN, CDR2 SVGIG (reference sequence). J lost 0 bases, V lost 3 bases, and 16 bases had no gene match. The CDR3 loop is CAWRNRDRSFLRSGNTIYF. Written as DNA, the CDR3 is TGTGCCTGGAGGAACCGGGACAGGTCCTTTCTTCGCTCTGGAAACACCATATATTTT.

This sequence joins TRBV5-1 and TRBJ2-1; 7 positions match TRBD2. This CDR3 region has 14 residues. Germline V gene lookup returns CDR1 SGHRS and CDR2 YFSETQ. The trim removed 0 bases at V and 8 bases at J, leaving 5 bases unmatched. In DNA form, the CDR3 reads TGCGCCAGCAGCTTGGGCGGGAGAGGGTATGAGCAGTTCTTC. Amino acids: CASSLGGRGYEQFF. Looking up the rest from reference TRBV5-1 and TRBJ2-1 gives the full variable domain: KAGVTQTPRYLIKTRGQQVTLSCSPISGHRSVSWYQQTPGQGLQFLFEYFSETQRNKGNFPGRFSGRQFSNSRSEMNVSTLELGDSALYLCASSLGGRGYEQFFGPGTRLTVL.

This chain connects TRBV6-4 to TRBJ2-1, with 11 positions matching TRBD2. The junction had 6 bases not matched to a gene; V was cut back by 6 bases and J by 2 bases. The CDR3 consists of 16 residues. From germline, CDR1 is MRHNA and CDR2 SNTAGT. CDR3 coding DNA: TGTGCCAGCAGCGAAACTAGCGGGAGTACCTACAATGAGCAGTTCTTC. The encoded protein is CASSETSGSTYNEQFF.

V gene TRBV5-4 combines with J gene TRBJ2-3, with 12 bases matching TRBD2. Germline CDR1 reads SGHNT; CDR2 reads YYREEE (reference sequence). This CDR3 spans 16 amino acids. V lost 4 bases to trimming and J lost 6 bases; unmatched junction nucleotides: 9. CDR3 nucleotides: TGTGCCAGCAGCCCTGGGACTAGCGGGTCCCTGGATACGCAGTATTTT. Translated, it gives CASSPGTSGSLDTQYF. The entire variable domain, with the rest obtained from reference TRBV5-4 and TRBJ2-3, is as follows: ETGVTQSPTHLIKTRGQQVTLRCSSQSGHNTVSWYQQALGQGPQFIFQYYREEENGRGNFPPRFSGLQFPNYSSELNVNALELDDSALYLCASSPGTSGSLDTQYFGPGTRLTVL.

The chain has TRBV19 and TRBJ2-1; TRBD2 might be the D (6 bases). Trimming took 6 bases from V and 1 from J, leaving 10 bases between them. The CDR3 loop spans 14 amino acids. Germline CDR1 LNHDA, CDR2 SQIVND (reference sequence). CDR3 nucleotide sequence: TGTGCCAGTAGCAGAGGGAGGTCCTACAATGAGCAGTTCTTC. It is translated as CASSRGRSYNEQFF.

The chain couples TRBV19 to TRBJ2-1; unclear D gene. V gave up 0 bases and J gave up 0 bases, with 9 bases separating them. The CDR3 totals 16 residues. Germline CDR1 and CDR2: LNHDA and SQIVND (reference sequence). CDR3 in amino acids: CASSIEQRSSYNEQFF. In DNA form, the CDR3 reads TGTGCCAGTAGTATAGAACAGCGTAGCTCCTACAATGAGCAGTTCTTC.

The chain employs TRBV2 and TRBJ2-5; no firm D call. V was pared by 4 bases and J by 3 bases, with 6 bases between. Germline V CDR1 and CDR2: SNHLY, FYNNEI. The CDR3 covers 12 residues. In DNA form, the CDR3 reads TGTGCCAGCAGTGTTAAGAAAGAGACCCAGTACTTC. Translation gives CASSVKKETQYF. Using reference TRBV2 and TRBJ2-5 for the parts outside the CDR3, the full variable domain is EPEVTQTPSHQVTQMGQEVILRCVPISNHLYFYWYRQILGQKVEFLVSFYNNEISEKSEIFDDQFSVERPDGSNFTLKIRSTKLEDSAMYFCASSVKKETQYFGPGTRLLVL.

V and J are TRBV5-6 and TRBJ2-6; 7 bases match TRBD1. In germline, CDR1 is SGHDT, CDR2 YYEEEE. This CDR3 has 16 residues. J gave up 3 bases and V 3 bases, and 6 bases lay outside the gene matches. The CDR3 nucleotides read TGTGCCAGCAGCTCCAAAACAGGGGTTGGGGCCAACGTCCTGACTTTC. Protein product: CASSSKTGVGANVLTF.

The CDR3 protein is CSVRAGTTNTEAFF. Written as DNA, the CDR3 is TGCAGCGTTCGAGCCGGGACGACGAACACTGAAGCTTTCTTT. V is TRBV29-1 and J is TRBJ1-1; TRBD1 might be the D (5 bases). Trimming took 5 bases from V and 1 from J, leaving 14 bases between them. The CDR3 has 14 residues. Germline V gene lookup returns CDR1 SQVTM and CDR2 ANQGSEA.

V and J are TRBV10-2 and TRBJ2-3, with 7 nucleotides matching TRBD2. Trimming cost V 3 bases and J 0 bases; bases outside gene matches: 3. The CDR3 extends over 15 amino acids. Germline V lookup: CDR1 WSHSY, CDR2 SAAADI. Here the CDR3 reads CASSDASGSTDTQYF. The CDR3 nucleotides are TGCGCCAGCAGTGATGCTAGCGGTAGCACAGATACGCAGTATTTT.

This sequence joins TRBV5-1 and TRBJ2-5; 7 nucleotides line up with TRBD2. The CDR3 totals 15 residues. The V gene's germline CDR1 is SGHRS and CDR2 YFSETQ. V lost 1 base to trimming and J lost 1 base; unmatched junction nucleotides: 4. CDR3 in amino acids: CASSLTSVSQETQYF. The CDR3 region has the DNA TGCGCCAGCAGCTTGACTAGCGTGTCCCAAGAGACCCAGTACTTC.

This sequence joins TRBV28 and TRBJ1-1, with D perhaps TRBD1 (5 bases). Germline V gives CDR1 MDHEN, CDR2 SYDVKM. Trimming cost V 3 bases and J 10 bases, with 18 bases left between them. The length of the CDR3 is 14 residues. The CDR3, as DNA: TGTGCCAGCAGTTTTAGTGGTGGGGGAGATGTAGCTTTCTTT. It translates to CASSFSGGGDVAFF.

V usage is TRBV18 and J usage is TRBJ2-7; TRBD2 is a possible D gene (6 bases). V lost 1 base, J lost 1 base, and 14 bases lay in between. CDR3 length: 16 residues. Per germline, CDR1 KGHSH and CDR2 LQKENI. The chain's CDR3 is CASSPLSAGPSYEQYF. The DNA for the CDR3 is TGTGCCAGCTCACCACTGTCTGCGGGACCATCCTACGAGCAGTACTTC.

The chain links TRBV19 to TRBJ2-7; 9 bases fit TRBD2. Germline-derived CDR1 and CDR2 are LNHDA and SQIVND (reference sequence). The CDR3 has 14 residues. V lost 8 bases and J lost 4; bases outside the gene matches: 9. The CDR3 here is CASLGSGRRYEQYF. The CDR3 DNA is TGTGCCAGTCTCGGAAGCGGGAGGAGGTACGAGCAGTACTTC.

As regards this clone: Other DNA sequences in the sample encode the same CDR3. V gene TRBV18 combines with J gene TRBJ2-3; D gene unclear. Trimming stripped 0 bases from V and 2 bases from J, with 0 bases between. The CDR3 loop spans 12 amino acids. Germline V gene sequence: CDR1 KGHSH, CDR2 LQKENI. As DNA, the CDR3 is TGTGCCAGCTCACCACCCACAGATACGCAGTATTTT. It translates to CASSPPTDTQYF.